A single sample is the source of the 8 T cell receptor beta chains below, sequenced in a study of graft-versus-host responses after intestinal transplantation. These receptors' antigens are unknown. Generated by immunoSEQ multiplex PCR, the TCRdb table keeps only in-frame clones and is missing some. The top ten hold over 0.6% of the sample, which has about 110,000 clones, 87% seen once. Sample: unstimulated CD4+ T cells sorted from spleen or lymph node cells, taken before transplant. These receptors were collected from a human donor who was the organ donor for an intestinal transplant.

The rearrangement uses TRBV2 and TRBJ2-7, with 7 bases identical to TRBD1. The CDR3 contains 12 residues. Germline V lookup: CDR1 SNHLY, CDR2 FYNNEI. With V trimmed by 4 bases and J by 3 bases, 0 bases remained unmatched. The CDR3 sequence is CASSGDSYEQYF. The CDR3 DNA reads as TGTGCCAGCAGTGGGGACAGCTACGAGCAGTACTTC.

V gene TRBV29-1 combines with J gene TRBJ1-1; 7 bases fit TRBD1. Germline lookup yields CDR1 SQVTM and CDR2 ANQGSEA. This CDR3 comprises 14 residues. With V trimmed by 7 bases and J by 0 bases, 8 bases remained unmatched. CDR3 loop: CSGDKTGMNTEAFF. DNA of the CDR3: TGCAGCGGAGATAAGACAGGGATGAACACTGAAGCTTTCTTT.

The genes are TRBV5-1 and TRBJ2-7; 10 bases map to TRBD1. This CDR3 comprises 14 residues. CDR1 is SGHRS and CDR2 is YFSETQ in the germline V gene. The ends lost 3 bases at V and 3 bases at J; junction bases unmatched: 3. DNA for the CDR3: TGCGCCAGCAGCTCAGACAGGGGGCACTACGAGCAGTACTTC. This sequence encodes CASSSDRGHYEQYF.

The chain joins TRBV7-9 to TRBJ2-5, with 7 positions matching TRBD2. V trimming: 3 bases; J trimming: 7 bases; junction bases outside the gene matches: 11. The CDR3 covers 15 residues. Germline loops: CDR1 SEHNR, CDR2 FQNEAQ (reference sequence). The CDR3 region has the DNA TGTGCCAGCAGCTTGGGACGGGAGGCCCCGTGGACCCAGTACTTC. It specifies CASSLGREAPWTQYF.

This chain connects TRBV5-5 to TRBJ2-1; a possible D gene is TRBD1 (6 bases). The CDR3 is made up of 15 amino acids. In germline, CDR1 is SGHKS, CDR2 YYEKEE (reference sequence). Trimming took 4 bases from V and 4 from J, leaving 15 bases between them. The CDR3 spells CASSIAGAIYNEQFF. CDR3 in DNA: TGTGCCAGCAGCATCGCAGGGGCCATTTACAATGAGCAGTTCTTC.

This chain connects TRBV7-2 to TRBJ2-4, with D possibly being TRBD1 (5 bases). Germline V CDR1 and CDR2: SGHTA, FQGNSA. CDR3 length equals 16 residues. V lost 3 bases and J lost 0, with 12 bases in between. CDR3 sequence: CASSFRVSLAKNIQYF. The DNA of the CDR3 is TGTGCCAGCAGCTTCAGGGTCTCACTAGCCAAAAACATTCAGTACTTC.

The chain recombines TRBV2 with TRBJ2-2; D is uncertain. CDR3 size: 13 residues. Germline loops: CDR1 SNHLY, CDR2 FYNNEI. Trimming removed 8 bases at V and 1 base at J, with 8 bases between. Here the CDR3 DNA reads TGTGCCAGCCACCGCCAGAACACCGGGGAGCTGTTTTTT. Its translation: CASHRQNTGELFF.

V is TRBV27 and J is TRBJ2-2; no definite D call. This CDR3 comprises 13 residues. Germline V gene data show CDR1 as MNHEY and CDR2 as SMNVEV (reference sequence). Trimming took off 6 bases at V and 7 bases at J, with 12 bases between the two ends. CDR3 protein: CASSLLVIGELFF. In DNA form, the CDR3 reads TGTGCCAGCAGCCTCCTAGTGATCGGGGAGCTGTTTTTT.